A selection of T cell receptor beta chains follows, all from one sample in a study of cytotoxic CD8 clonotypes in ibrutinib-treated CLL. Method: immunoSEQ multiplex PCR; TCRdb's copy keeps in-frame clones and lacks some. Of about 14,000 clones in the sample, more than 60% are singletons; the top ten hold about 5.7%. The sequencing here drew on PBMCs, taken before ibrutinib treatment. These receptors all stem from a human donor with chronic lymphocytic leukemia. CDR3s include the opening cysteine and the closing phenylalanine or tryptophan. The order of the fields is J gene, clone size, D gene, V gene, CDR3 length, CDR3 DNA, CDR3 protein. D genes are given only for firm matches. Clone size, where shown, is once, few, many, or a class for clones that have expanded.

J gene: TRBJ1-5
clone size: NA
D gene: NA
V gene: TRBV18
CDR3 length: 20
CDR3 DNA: TGTGCCAGCTCACCCAATCACGGGGCTGTTGGTGGTGGAAGCAATCAGCCCCAGCATTTT
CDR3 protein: CASSPNHGAVGGGSNQPQHF

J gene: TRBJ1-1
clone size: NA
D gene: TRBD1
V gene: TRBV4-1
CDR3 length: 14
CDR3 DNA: TGCGCCAGCAGCCAAGGACAGGGAGCCGCTGAAGCTTTCTTT
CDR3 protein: CASSQGQGAAEAFF

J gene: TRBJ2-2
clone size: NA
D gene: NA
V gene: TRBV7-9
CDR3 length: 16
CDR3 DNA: TGTGCCAGCACCACAAACGGGCGGGAGAACACCGGGGAGCTGTTTTTT
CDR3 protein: CASTTNGRENTGELFF

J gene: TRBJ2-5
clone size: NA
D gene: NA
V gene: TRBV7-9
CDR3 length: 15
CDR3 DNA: TGTGCCAGCAGCTCAAGGTTCAGGGTTCAAGAGACCCAGTACTTC
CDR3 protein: CASSSRFRVQETQYF

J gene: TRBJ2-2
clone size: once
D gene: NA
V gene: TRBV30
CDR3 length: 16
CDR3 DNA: TGTGCCTGGAGTGTTAGTAGGACACTGTTCACCGGGGAGCTGTTTTTT
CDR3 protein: CAWSVSRTLFTGELFF

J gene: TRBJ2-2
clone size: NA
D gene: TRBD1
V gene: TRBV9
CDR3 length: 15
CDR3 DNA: TGTGCCAGCAGCGTAGGTAGTCAGGGGGCCGGGGAGCTGTTTTTT
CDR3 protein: CASSVGSQGAGELFF

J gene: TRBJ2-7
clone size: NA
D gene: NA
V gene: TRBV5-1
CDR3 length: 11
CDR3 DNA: TGCGCCAGCAGCTTGGGGGGCGAGCAGTACTTC
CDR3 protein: CASSLGGEQYF

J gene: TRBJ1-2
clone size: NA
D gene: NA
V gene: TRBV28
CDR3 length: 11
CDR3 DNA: TGTGCCAGCACCAATAACTATGGCTACACCTTC
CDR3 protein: CASTNNYGYTF

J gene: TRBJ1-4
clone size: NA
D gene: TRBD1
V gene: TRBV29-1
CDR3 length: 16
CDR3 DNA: TGCAGCGTTGAAGCCCAGACACAGGGGGAGGGTGAAAAACTGTTTTTT
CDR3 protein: CSVEAQTQGEGEKLFF

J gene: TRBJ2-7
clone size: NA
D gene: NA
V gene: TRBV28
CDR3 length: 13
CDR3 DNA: TGTGCCAGCACCGTGCCCCTCTCCTACGAGCAGTACTTC
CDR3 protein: CASTVPLSYEQYF

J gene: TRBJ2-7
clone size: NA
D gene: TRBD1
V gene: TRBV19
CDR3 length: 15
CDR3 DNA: TGTGCCAGTAGTATTTCGGGACAGGGTCCCTACGAGCAGTACTTC
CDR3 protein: CASSISGQGPYEQYF

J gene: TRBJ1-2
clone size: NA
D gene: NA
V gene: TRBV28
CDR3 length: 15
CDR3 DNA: TGTGCCAGCAGTTTAATGACAGAACCTAACTATGGCTACACCTTC
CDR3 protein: CASSLMTEPNYGYTF

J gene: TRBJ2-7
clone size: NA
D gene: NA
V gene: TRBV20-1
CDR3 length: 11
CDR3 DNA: TGCAGTACGGGAAGGCCCTACGAGCAGTACTTC
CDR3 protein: CSTGRPYEQYF

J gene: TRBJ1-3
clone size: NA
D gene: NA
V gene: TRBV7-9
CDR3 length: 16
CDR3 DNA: TGTGCCAGCAGCTTAGGGGGGGGCACAGCTGGAAACACCATATATTTT
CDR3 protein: CASSLGGGTAGNTIYF

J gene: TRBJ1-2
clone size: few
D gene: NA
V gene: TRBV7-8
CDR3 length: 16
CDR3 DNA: TGTGCCAGCAGCCCCCGGCGCGGGACCGACCCCTATGGCTACACCTTC
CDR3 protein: CASSPRRGTDPYGYTF

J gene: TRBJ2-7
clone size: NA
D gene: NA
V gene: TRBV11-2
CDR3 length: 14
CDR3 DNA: TGTGCCAGCAGCTTAGGGTACCCCGGCTACGAGCAGTACTTC
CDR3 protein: CASSLGYPGYEQYF

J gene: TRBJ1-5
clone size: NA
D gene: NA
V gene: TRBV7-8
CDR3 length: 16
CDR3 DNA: TGTGCCAGCAGCTTAGGGGCAGTCTATAGCAATCAGCCCCAGCATTTT
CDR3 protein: CASSLGAVYSNQPQHF

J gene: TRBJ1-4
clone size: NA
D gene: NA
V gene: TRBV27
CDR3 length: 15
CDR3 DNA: TGTGCCAGCAGTTTGGCAGCTGCAACTAATGAAAAACTGTTTTTT
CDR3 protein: CASSLAAATNEKLFF

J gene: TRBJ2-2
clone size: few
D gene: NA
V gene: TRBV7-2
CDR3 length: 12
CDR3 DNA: TGTGCCAGCAGCTTGTTTGCCGGGGAGCTGTTTTTT
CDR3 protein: CASSLFAGELFF

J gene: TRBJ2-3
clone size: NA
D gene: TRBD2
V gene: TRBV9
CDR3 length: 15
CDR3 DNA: TGTGCCAGCAGCCCCCTAGCGGGAGACTCAGATACGCAGTATTTT
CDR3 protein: CASSPLAGDSDTQYF

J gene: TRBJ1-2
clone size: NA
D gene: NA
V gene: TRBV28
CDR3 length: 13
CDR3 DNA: TGTGCCAGCAGCGACACAGGGACCTATGGCTACACCTTC
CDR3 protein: CASSDTGTYGYTF

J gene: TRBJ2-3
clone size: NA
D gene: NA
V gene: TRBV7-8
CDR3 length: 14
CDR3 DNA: TGTGCCAGCAGCTTACTGGGCGCGACAGATACGCAGTATTTT
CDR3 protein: CASSLLGATDTQYF

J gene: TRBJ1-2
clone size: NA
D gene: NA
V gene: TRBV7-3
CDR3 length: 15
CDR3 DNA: TGTGCCAGCAGCTTAGCCCCCGGCGGAATCTATGGCTACACCTTC
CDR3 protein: CASSLAPGGIYGYTF

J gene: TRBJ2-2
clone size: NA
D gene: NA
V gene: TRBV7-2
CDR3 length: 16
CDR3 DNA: TGTGCCAGCAGCCCCGGGGGCAGGGGTGGGACCGGGGAGCTGTTTTTT
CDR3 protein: CASSPGGRGGTGELFF

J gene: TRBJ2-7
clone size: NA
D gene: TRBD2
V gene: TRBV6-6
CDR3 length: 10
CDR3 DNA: TGTGCCAGCGGGAGGGACGAGCAGTACTTC
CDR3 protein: CASGRDEQYF

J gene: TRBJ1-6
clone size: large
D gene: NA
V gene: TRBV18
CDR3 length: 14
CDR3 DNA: TGTGCCAGCTCATTTGCCAGGGGACCTTCACCCCTCCACTTT
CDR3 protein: CASSFARGPSPLHF

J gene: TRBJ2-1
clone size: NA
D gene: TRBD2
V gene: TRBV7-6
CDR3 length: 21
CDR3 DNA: TGTGCCAGCAGCTTAATCCCATTGTCCCAAGCGGGAGGTGGGCTCTACAATGAGCAGTTCTTC
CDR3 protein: CASSLIPLSQAGGGLYNEQFF

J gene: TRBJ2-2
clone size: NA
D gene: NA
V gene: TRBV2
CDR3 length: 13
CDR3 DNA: TGTGCCAGCACCCCGGGGGCGGGCGGGGAGCTGTTTTTT
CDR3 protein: CASTPGAGGELFF

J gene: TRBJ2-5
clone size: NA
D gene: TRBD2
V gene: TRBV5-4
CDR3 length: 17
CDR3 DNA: TGTGCCAGCAGCTTGGCGCGGGCTAGCGGGTACCCAGGGACCCAGTACTTC
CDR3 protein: CASSLARASGYPGTQYF

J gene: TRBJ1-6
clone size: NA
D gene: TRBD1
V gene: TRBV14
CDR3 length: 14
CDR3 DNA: TGTGCCAGCAGCCCACAGGGGAGGCGATCACCCCTCCACTTT
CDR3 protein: CASSPQGRRSPLHF

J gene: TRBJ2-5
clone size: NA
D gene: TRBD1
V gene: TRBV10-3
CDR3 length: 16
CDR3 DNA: TGTGCCATCAGTGCCAAGACAGGGGGGGAACAAGAGACCCAGTACTTC
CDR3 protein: CAISAKTGGEQETQYF

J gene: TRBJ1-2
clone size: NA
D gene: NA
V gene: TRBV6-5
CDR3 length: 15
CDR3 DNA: TGTGCCAGCAGCCCGGGGCTGGGGGGGGGCTATGGCTACACCTTC
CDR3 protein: CASSPGLGGGYGYTF

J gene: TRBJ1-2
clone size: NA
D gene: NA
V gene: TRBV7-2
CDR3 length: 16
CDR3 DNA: TGTGCCAGCACCCTTAAGGTCGGGGGCGCCTACTATGGCTACACCTTC
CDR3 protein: CASTLKVGGAYYGYTF

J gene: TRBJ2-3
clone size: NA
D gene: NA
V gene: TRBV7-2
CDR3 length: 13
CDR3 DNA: TGTGCCAGCAGCGGAACACGCACAGATACGCAGTATTTT
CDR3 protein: CASSGTRTDTQYF

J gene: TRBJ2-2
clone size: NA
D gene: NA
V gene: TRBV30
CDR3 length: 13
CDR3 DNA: TGTGCCCGGGCCGGGGGACTCACCGGGGAGCTGTTTTTT
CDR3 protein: CARAGGLTGELFF

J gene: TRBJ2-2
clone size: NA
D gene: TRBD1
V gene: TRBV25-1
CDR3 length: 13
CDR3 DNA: TGTGCCAACAACAGGGGACCTACCGGGGAGCTGTTTTTT
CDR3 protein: CANNRGPTGELFF

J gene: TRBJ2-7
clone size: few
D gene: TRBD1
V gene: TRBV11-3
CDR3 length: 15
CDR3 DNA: TGTGCCAGCAGCCCGACAGGGGGCGCGGGTTACGAGCAGTACTTC
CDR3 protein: CASSPTGGAGYEQYF

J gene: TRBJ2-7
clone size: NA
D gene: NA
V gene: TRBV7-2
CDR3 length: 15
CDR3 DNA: TGTGCCAGCAGCTCCCAGTTCCCTAGGGGCCACGAGCAGTACTTC
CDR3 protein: CASSSQFPRGHEQYF

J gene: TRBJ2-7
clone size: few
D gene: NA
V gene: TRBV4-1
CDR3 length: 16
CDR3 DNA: TGCGCCAGCAGCACCATCCTACCTTTATCCGCCGACGAGCAGTACTTC
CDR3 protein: CASSTILPLSADEQYF

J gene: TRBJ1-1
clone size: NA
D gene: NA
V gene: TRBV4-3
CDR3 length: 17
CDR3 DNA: TGCGCCAGCAGCCAAGCCCTGGGGGCAGGCATGAACACTGAAGCTTTCTTT
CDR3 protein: CASSQALGAGMNTEAFF

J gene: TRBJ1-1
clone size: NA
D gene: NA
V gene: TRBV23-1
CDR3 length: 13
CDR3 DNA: TGCGCCAGCAGTCCGGGGGGGCGAACTGAAGCTTTCTTT
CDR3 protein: CASSPGGRTEAFF

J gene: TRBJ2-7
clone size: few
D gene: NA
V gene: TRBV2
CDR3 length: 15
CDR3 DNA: TGTGCCAGCAGACACAGGTTGGTTCGGTCCTACGAGCAGTACTTC
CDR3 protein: CASRHRLVRSYEQYF

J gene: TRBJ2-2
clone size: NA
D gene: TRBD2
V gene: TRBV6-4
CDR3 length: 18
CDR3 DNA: TGTGCCAGCAGTGACCACCGGACTAGCGGGGAGAACACCGGGGAGCTGTTTTTT
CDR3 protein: CASSDHRTSGENTGELFF

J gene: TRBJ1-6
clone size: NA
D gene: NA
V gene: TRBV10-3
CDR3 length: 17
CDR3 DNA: TGTGCCATCAGTGAGTCGGGGACGGCGGCCGTGGATTCACCCCTCCACTTT
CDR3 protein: CAISESGTAAVDSPLHF

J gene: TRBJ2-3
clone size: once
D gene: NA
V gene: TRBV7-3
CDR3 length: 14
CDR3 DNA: TGTGCCAGCAGCCCCTCGGGGCACAGAGGTACGCAGTATTTT
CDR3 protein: CASSPSGHRGTQYF

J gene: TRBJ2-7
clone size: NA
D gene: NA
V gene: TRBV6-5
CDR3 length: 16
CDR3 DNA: TGTGCCAGCAGTTACTCGATGGTCGGTCGGGTCCACGAGCAGTACTTC
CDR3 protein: CASSYSMVGRVHEQYF

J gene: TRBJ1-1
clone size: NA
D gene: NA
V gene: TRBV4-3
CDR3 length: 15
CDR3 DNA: TGCGCCAGCAGCCAAGATCGGGACTGGAACACTGAAGCTTTCTTT
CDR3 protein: CASSQDRDWNTEAFF

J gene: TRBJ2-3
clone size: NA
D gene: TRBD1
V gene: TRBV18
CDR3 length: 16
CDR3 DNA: TGTGCCAGCTCACCACGGGCAGGGGGCCGCACAGATACGCAGTATTTT
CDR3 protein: CASSPRAGGRTDTQYF

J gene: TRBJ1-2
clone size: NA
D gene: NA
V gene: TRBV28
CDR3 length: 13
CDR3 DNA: TGTGCCAGCAGTTTAGGAGGGGACCGCGGCTACACCTTC
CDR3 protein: CASSLGGDRGYTF

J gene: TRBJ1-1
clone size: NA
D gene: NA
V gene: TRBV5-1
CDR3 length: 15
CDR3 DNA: TGCGCCAGCAGCTTGGGTTTGGGATCGGAGGATGAAGCTTTCTTT
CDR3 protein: CASSLGLGSEDEAFF